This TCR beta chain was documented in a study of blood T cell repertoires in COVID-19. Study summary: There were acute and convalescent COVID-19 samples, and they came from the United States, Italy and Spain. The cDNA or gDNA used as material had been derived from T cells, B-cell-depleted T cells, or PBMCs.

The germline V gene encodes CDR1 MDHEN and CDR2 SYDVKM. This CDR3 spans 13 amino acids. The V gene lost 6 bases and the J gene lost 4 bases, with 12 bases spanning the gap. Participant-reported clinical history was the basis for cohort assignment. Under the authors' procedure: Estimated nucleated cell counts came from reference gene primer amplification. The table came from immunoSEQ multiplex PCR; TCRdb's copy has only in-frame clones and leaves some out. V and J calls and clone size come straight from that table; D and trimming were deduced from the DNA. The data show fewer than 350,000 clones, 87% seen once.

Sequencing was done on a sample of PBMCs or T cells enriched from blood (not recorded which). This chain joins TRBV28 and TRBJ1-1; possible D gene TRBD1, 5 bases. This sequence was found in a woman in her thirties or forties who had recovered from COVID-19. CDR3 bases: TGTGCCAGCAGCCGAAGGGGTAGCACTGAAGCTTTCTTT. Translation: CASSRRGSTEAFF.